This TCR beta chain is from a study of T cell responses to AZD1222 COVID-19 vaccine. The V gene's germline CDR1 is SGHAT and CDR2 FQNNGV. V lost 8 bases to trimming and J lost 8 bases, with 22 bases between them. The CDR3 loop spans 15 amino acids. On this clone: Its antigen is still unknown.

The study, taken as a whole, reports: Rises in breadth and depth of Spike-specific TCRs came after two AZD1222 doses. Of the AZD1222 recipients, only five to seven were seropositive at baseline. In a largely white British group with more females than males, clonal diversity was possibly underestimated.

Measured with immunoSEQ multiplex PCR; TCRdb has only the in-frame clones, and not every one. Found here are approximately 100,000 clones, roughly nine tenths of them singletons; the top ten hold about 7.5%. The sequence was obtained from an adult in good health. The sample in question was peripheral blood, obtained on day 0 of AZD1222 vaccination. The rearrangement joins TRBV11-2 to TRBJ2-1; D could derive from TRBD1 or TRBD2 (5 bases each). The CDR3 coding sequence is TGTGCCAGCCAGTGGGACCAGGGTGTGGACGATGAGCAGTTCTTC. This translates into CASQWDQGVDDEQFF.